Listed below are T cell receptor beta chains from one sample, sequenced in a study of OX40 agonist ivuxolimab in advanced cancers. The repertoire was sequenced with immunoSEQ multiplex PCR; TCRdb's copy has only in-frame clones and lacks some. The table records some 62,000 clones, 91% of them present only once. The sample here was CD4+ or CD8+ T cells sorted from blood, taken in a trial of the OX40 agonist ivuxolimab. The receptor source for this set is an adult with an advanced solid tumor such as melanoma, head and neck, liver or kidney cancer. CDR3s include the opening cysteine and the closing phenylalanine or tryptophan. A D gene is named only where the DNA matches it firmly. A row's size may be missing; if present it is once, few, many or a size class.

j_call v_call clone_size d_call cdr3_aa cdr3_nt
TRBJ2-1 TRBV13 - - CASSLVKSNEQFF TGTGCCAGCAGCTTAGTCAAGAGCAATGAGCAGTTCTTC
TRBJ2-7 TRBV2 - - CASSEGGAVYEQYF TGTGCCAGCAGTGAAGGCGGAGCAGTCTACGAGCAGTACTTC
TRBJ2-2 TRBV11-2 once TRBD2 CASSLSSGRGNTGELFF TGTGCCAGCAGCTTATCTAGCGGGAGGGGGAACACCGGGGAGCTGTTTTTT
TRBJ2-7 TRBV28 once - CASSLGFGPVGYEQYF TGTGCCAGCAGTTTGGGGTTCGGACCGGTCGGGTACGAGCAGTACTTC
TRBJ2-6 TRBV4-2 - - CASSQDPLVSPRSGANVLTF TGTGCCAGCAGCCAAGATCCGCTGGTCAGTCCTCGCTCTGGGGCCAACGTCCTGACTTTC
TRBJ2-1 TRBV18 - TRBD2 CASSPTGGAYNEQFF TGTGCCAGCTCACCAACGGGAGGCGCCTACAATGAGCAGTTCTTC
TRBJ2-4 TRBV27 - TRBD2 CASSFASGSPKNIQYF TGTGCCAGCAGTTTCGCTAGCGGGAGCCCCAAAAACATTCAGTACTTC
TRBJ2-7 TRBV6-1 - TRBD1 CASSGQGAPGASEQYF TGTGCCAGCAGTGGACAGGGGGCGCCTGGGGCCTCCGAGCAGTACTTC
TRBJ2-7 TRBV11-2 - - CASSLELAHEQYF TGTGCCAGCAGCTTAGAGCTAGCGCACGAGCAGTACTTC
TRBJ2-7 TRBV9 once TRBD1 CASSVGDSSYRDEQYF TGTGCCAGCAGCGTAGGGGACAGCTCCTACCGGGACGAGCAGTACTTC
TRBJ2-2 TRBV5-5 - TRBD1 CASSLTTGAAGGTGELFF TGTGCCAGCAGCTTGACGACAGGGGCCGCCGGGGGCACCGGGGAGCTGTTTTTT
TRBJ1-4 TRBV7-9 once - CASSLVSRGREKLFF TGTGCCAGCAGCTTAGTCTCGCGTGGGCGGGAAAAACTGTTTTTT
TRBJ1-2 TRBV29-1 - - CSSRVDYGYTF TGCAGCTCCAGGGTGGACTATGGCTACACCTTC
TRBJ2-5 TRBV27 - - CASSLSPGFQETQYF TGTGCCAGCAGTTTATCCCCGGGATTCCAAGAGACCCAGTACTTC
TRBJ1-1 TRBV5-8 - - CASSWGLNTEAFF TGTGCCAGCAGCTGGGGCCTGAACACTGAAGCTTTCTTT
TRBJ2-1 TRBV11-2 - - CASSLVILGSEQFF TGTGCCAGCAGCTTAGTTATCCTTGGATCCGAGCAGTTCTTC
TRBJ2-1 TRBV13 - - CASSSRRGGNNEQFF TGTGCCAGCAGCTCCCGGAGGGGAGGCAACAATGAGCAGTTCTTC
TRBJ1-1 TRBV5-1 - - CASSSEGPNTEAFF TGCGCCAGCAGCTCCGAGGGGCCGAACACTGAAGCTTTCTTT
TRBJ2-2 TRBV7-9 - TRBD1 CASSLVSRTGGLTGELFF TGTGCCAGCAGCTTAGTGTCCCGGACAGGGGGCCTCACCGGGGAGCTGTTTTTT
TRBJ1-2 TRBV7-9 - - CASSFRDNYGYTF TGTGCCAGCAGCTTCAGGGATAACTATGGCTACACCTTC
TRBJ2-3 TRBV11-2 - TRBD2 CASGLLVAGVRDTQYF TGTGCCAGCGGCCTTTTGGTAGCGGGAGTTCGAGATACGCAGTATTTT
TRBJ2-1 TRBV7-9 - - CASSLVRVGLDNEQFF TGTGCCAGCAGCTTAGTCAGGGTTGGGTTGGATAATGAGCAGTTCTTC
TRBJ1-5 TRBV2 - - CASSESLQISQPQHF TGTGCCAGCAGTGAGTCTCTACAGATCTCCCAGCCCCAGCATTTT
TRBJ1-2 TRBV6-6 - - CASSYRWGRFGYTF TGTGCCAGCAGTTACAGGTGGGGGCGCTTTGGCTACACCTTC
TRBJ2-1 TRBV7-2 - - CASSTQGGSYNEQFF TGTGCCAGCAGCACCCAGGGGGGGTCCTACAATGAGCAGTTCTTC
TRBJ2-3 TRBV27 - TRBD2 CASSLVAGITDTQYF TGTGCCAGCAGTTTAGTAGCGGGAATCACAGATACGCAGTATTTT
TRBJ2-7 TRBV6-1 - - CASTRRGAEQYF TGTGCCAGCACCCGTCGGGGTGCCGAGCAGTACTTC
TRBJ2-3 TRBV2 - - CASSEAWDSTHTDTQYF TGTGCCAGCAGTGAAGCGTGGGACTCGACCCACACAGATACGCAGTATTTT
TRBJ2-3 TRBV4-1 - - CASSQVGTDTQYF TGCGCCAGCAGCCAAGTTGGTACAGATACGCAGTATTTT